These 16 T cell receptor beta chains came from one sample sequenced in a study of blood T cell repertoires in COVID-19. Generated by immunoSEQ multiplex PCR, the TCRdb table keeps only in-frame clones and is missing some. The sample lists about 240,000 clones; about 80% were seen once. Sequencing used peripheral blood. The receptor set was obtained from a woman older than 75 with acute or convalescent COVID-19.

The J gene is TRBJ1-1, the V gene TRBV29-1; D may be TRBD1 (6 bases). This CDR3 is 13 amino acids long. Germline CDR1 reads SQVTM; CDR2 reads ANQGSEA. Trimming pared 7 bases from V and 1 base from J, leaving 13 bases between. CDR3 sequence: CSAYRTANTEAFF. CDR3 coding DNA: TGCAGCGCCTATCGGACAGCGAACACTGAAGCTTTCTTT.

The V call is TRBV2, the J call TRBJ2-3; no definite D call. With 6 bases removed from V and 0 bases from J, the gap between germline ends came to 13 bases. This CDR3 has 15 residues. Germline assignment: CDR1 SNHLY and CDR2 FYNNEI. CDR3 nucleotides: TGTGCCAGCAGCCTACCCAGGTTTAGCACAGATACGCAGTATTTT. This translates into CASSLPRFSTDTQYF.

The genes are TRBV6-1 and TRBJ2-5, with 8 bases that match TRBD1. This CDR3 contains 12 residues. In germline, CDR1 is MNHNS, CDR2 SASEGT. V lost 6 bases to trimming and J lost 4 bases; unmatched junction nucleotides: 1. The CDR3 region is CASSTGGETQYF. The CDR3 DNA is TGTGCCAGCAGCACAGGGGGAGAGACCCAGTACTTC.

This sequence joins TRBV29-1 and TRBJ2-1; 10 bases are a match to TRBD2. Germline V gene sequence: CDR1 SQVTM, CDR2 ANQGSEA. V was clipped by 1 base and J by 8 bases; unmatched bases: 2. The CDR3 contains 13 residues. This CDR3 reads CSVEGLAGDEQFF. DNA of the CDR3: TGCAGCGTTGAAGGCCTAGCGGGGGATGAGCAGTTCTTC.

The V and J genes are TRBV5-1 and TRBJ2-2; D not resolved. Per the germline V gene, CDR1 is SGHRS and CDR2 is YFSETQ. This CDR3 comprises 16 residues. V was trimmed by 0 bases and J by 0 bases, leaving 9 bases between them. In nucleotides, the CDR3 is TGCGCCAGCAGCTTGGTCGGAGTAACGAACACCGGGGAGCTGTTTTTT. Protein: CASSLVGVTNTGELFF.

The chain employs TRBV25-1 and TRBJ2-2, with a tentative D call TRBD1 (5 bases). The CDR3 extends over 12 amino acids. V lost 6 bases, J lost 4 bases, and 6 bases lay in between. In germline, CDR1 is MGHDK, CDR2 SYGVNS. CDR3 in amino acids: CASRQGTGELFF. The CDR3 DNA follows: TGTGCCAGCAGGCAGGGCACCGGGGAGCTGTTTTTT.

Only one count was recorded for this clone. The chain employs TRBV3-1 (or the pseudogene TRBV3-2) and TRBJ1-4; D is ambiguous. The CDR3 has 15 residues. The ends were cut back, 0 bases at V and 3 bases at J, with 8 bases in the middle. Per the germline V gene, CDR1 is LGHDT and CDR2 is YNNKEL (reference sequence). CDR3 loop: CASSQEPRANEKLFF. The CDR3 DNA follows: TGTGCCAGCAGCCAAGAACCGAGAGCTAATGAAAAACTGTTTTTT.

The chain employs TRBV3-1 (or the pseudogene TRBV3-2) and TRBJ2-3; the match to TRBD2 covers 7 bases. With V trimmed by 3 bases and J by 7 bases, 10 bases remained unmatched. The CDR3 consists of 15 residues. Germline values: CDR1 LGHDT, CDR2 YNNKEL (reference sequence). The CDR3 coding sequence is TGTGCCAGCAGCCATCCTTTGGCTAGCGGATATACGCAGTATTTT. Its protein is CASSHPLASGYTQYF.

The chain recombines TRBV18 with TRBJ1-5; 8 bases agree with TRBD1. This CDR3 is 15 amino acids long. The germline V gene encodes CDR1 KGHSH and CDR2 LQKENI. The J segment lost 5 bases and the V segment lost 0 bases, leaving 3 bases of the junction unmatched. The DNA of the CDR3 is TGTGCCAGCTCACCACCTGACAGGGGCGATCAGCCCCAGCATTTT. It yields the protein CASSPPDRGDQPQHF.

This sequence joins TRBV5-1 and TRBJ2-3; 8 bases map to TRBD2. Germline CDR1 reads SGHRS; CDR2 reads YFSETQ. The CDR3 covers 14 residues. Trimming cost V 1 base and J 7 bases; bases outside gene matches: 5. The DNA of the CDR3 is TGCGCCAGCAGCTTGTCGGGGGGGCCAAATACGCAGTATTTT. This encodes CASSLSGGPNTQYF.

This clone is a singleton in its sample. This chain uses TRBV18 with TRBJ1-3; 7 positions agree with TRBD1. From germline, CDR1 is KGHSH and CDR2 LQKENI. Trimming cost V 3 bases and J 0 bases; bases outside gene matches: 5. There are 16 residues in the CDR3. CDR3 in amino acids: CASSPSTGSSGNTIYF. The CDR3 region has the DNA TGTGCCAGCTCACCTTCGACAGGGAGCTCTGGAAACACCATATATTTT.

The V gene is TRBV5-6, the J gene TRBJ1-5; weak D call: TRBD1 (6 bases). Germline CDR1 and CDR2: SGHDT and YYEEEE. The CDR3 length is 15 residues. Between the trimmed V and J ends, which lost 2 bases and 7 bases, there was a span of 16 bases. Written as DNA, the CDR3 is TGTGCCAGCAGCTTAGGCAGGGGATCGGGGCAGCCCCAGCATTTT. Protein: CASSLGRGSGQPQHF.

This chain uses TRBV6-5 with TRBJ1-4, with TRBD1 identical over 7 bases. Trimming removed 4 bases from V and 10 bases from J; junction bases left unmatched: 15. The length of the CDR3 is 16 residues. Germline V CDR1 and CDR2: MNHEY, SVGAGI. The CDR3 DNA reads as TGTGCCAGCAGTTCGTACCAAGGGGGCCCCGGAGGAAAACTGTTTTTT. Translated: CASSSYQGGPGGKLFF.

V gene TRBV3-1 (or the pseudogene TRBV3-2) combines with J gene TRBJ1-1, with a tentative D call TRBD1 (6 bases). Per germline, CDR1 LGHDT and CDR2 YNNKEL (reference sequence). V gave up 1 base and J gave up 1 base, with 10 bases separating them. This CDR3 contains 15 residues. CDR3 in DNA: TGTGCCAGCAGCCAAGTCTCCAGGGGGAACACTGAAGCTTTCTTT. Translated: CASSQVSRGNTEAFF.

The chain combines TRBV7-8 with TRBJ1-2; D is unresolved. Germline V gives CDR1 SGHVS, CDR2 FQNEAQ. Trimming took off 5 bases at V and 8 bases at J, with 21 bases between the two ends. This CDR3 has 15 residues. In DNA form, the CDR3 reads TGTGCCAGCAGCCGAGGTTTGACGGAGGGAGGGGGCTACACCTTC. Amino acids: CASSRGLTEGGGYTF.

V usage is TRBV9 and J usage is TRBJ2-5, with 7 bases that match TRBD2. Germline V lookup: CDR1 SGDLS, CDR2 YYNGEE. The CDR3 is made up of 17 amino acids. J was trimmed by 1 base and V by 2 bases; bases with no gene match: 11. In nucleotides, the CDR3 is TGTGCCAGCAGCGTCCCGCCCATTCTAGCGGTCCAAGAGACCCAGTACTTC. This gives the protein CASSVPPILAVQETQYF.